This T cell receptor beta chain stems from a study of identical twins. Study observations and caveats: Invariant MAIT and iNKT cells may have partly biased zero-insertion analyses. Beta out-of-frame twin sharing showed a weaker excess.

A few counts support this clonotype. Its antigen remains unidentified. CDR3 length: 14 amino acids. V was clipped by 6 bases and J by 10 bases, with 16 bases between them. Germline V gene lookup returns CDR1 MNHNS and CDR2 SASEGT. Carrying unique molecular identifiers, the cDNA also gained a universal primer site through template switching. From the 5' RACE reads, TCRdb called clonotypes with MiXCR, one entry per CDR3 protein. The sample has 450,000 to 650,000 distinct CDR3 sequences; 15% are singletons. The data were also submitted as part of a second study, on yellow fever vaccine responses in identical twins.

The chain joins TRBV6-1 to TRBJ1-6; possible D gene TRBD1, 5 bases. The sequencing input was CD4+ T cells sorted from blood. This clonotype originated in a woman between 18 and 30 years old in good health. Here the CDR3 reads CASSQGVGGSPLHF. For the CDR3, the DNA is TGTGCCAGCAGCCAAGGGGTCGGAGGGTCACCCCTCCACTTT.